Detailed here is one T cell receptor beta chain. PCR amplification relied on 60 Vbeta primers (plus 13 Jbeta primers). Assay used: immunoSEQ multiplex PCR; TCRdb lists only in-frame clones, some missing. The data contain tens of thousands of clones, 60% to 80% of them singletons. The data were taken from a study of cytomegalovirus exposure and HLA in healthy donors. The germline V gene has CDR1 SNHLY and CDR2 FYNNEI. The CDR3 runs to 15 residues. Trimming stripped 9 bases from V and 0 bases from J, with 15 bases between. Sequencing was carried out using PBMCs. The chain is built from TRBV2 and TRBJ1-3; weak D call: TRBD1 (5 bases). The receptor comes from a woman in her thirties or forties in good health and CMV-seropositive. The CDR3 bases are TGTGCCAGTCGGGGGGACCTCTACTCTGGAAACACCATATATTTT. Translation: CASRGDLYSGNTIYF.